A selection of T cell receptor beta chains follows, all from one sample in a study of Ad26.COV2.S vaccination and SARS-CoV-2 variants. Sequencing was performed with immunoSEQ multiplex PCR; in TCRdb, only in-frame clones are kept and a portion is missing. The data contain about 350,000 clones, just over 90% of them singletons. The sample here was peripheral blood, taken after recovery from COVID-19. The receptors here all came from a human donor who had recovered from COVID-19. Each CDR3 is given with its conserved first and last residue. The order of the fields is CDR3 protein, CDR3 DNA, V gene, D gene, clone size, J gene. D genes are given only for firm matches. Not every row has a clone size; where given, it reads once, few, many or a size class.

CDR3 protein: CASSLGRQDPNQPQHF
CDR3 DNA: TGTGCCAGCAGCTTAGGACGACAGGATCCCAATCAGCCCCAGCATTTT
V gene: TRBV11-2
D gene: NA
clone size: NA
J gene: TRBJ1-5

CDR3 protein: CASSGTSNYGYTF
CDR3 DNA: TGTGCCAGTAGCGGAACATCCAACTATGGCTACACCTTC
V gene: TRBV19
D gene: NA
clone size: NA
J gene: TRBJ1-2

CDR3 protein: CASIEFQGAEAFF
CDR3 DNA: TGTGCCAGCATTGAATTCCAGGGAGCTGAAGCTTTCTTT
V gene: TRBV2
D gene: NA
clone size: NA
J gene: TRBJ1-1

CDR3 protein: CASSWSLADTQYF
CDR3 DNA: TGTGCCAGCAGCTGGTCCCTGGCAGATACGCAGTATTTT
V gene: TRBV11-3
D gene: NA
clone size: NA
J gene: TRBJ2-3

CDR3 protein: CASSLVDPSADTQYF
CDR3 DNA: TGTGCCAGCAGCTTAGTAGACCCATCGGCGGATACGCAGTATTTT
V gene: TRBV11-2
D gene: NA
clone size: NA
J gene: TRBJ2-3

CDR3 protein: CASSVGDRGGYTEAFF
CDR3 DNA: TGTGCCAGCAGCGTAGGGGACAGGGGAGGGTACACTGAAGCTTTCTTT
V gene: TRBV9
D gene: TRBD1
clone size: few
J gene: TRBJ1-1

CDR3 protein: CASSPIGQSYEQYF
CDR3 DNA: TGTGCCAGCTCACCAATCGGGCAGTCCTACGAGCAGTACTTC
V gene: TRBV18
D gene: NA
clone size: NA
J gene: TRBJ2-7

CDR3 protein: CASSMWGDSNGYTF
CDR3 DNA: TGTGCCAGTAGTATGTGGGGGGACAGTAATGGCTACACCTTC
V gene: TRBV19
D gene: TRBD1
clone size: once
J gene: TRBJ1-2

CDR3 protein: CASRSRGVMMDGYTF
CDR3 DNA: TGTGCCAGCAGATCCCGGGGGGTAATGATGGATGGCTACACCTTC
V gene: TRBV6-5
D gene: NA
clone size: NA
J gene: TRBJ1-2

CDR3 protein: CASGITTNEKLFF
CDR3 DNA: TGTGCTAGTGGTATTACAACTAATGAAAAACTGTTTTTT
V gene: TRBV12-5
D gene: NA
clone size: NA
J gene: TRBJ1-4

CDR3 protein: CASSPRPSRRGVEAFF
CDR3 DNA: TGTGCCAGCAGTCCACGCCCGTCCCGACGGGGGGTGGAAGCTTTCTTT
V gene: TRBV27
D gene: NA
clone size: NA
J gene: TRBJ1-1

CDR3 protein: CASSIPGSYEQYF
CDR3 DNA: TGTGCCAGTAGTATACCCGGGTCCTACGAGCAGTACTTC
V gene: TRBV19
D gene: NA
clone size: NA
J gene: TRBJ2-7

CDR3 protein: CASSEWAGARTDEQFF
CDR3 DNA: TGTGCCAGCAGTGAGTGGGCAGGGGCCCGTACGGATGAGCAGTTCTTC
V gene: TRBV6-1
D gene: NA
clone size: NA
J gene: TRBJ2-1

CDR3 protein: CASSFSQGISTDTQYF
CDR3 DNA: TGTGCCAGCAGCTTTTCCCAGGGCATCAGCACAGATACGCAGTATTTT
V gene: TRBV5-5
D gene: NA
clone size: NA
J gene: TRBJ2-3

CDR3 protein: CASSYSTGNEAFF
CDR3 DNA: TGTGCCAGCAGTTATTCGACGGGCAATGAAGCTTTCTTT
V gene: TRBV6-1
D gene: NA
clone size: NA
J gene: TRBJ1-1

CDR3 protein: CASSLGTGNGELFF
CDR3 DNA: TGTGCCAGCAGCTTGGGTACTGGGAACGGGGAGCTGTTTTTT
V gene: TRBV5-4
D gene: NA
clone size: NA
J gene: TRBJ2-2

CDR3 protein: CASSWGNPGTYNEQFF
CDR3 DNA: TGTGCCAGCAGCTGGGGGAATCCGGGGACCTACAATGAGCAGTTCTTC
V gene: TRBV5-4
D gene: NA
clone size: NA
J gene: TRBJ2-1

CDR3 protein: CASSSYLTSGVDTGELFF
CDR3 DNA: TGTGCCAGCAGCTCGTACCTGACTAGCGGGGTTGACACCGGGGAGCTGTTTTTT
V gene: TRBV7-9
D gene: TRBD2
clone size: NA
J gene: TRBJ2-2

CDR3 protein: CASSPSDRETQYF
CDR3 DNA: TGTGCCAGCAGCCCCAGTGATAGGGAGACCCAGTACTTC
V gene: TRBV6-5
D gene: NA
clone size: NA
J gene: TRBJ2-5

CDR3 protein: CSSWTSGGKETQYF
CDR3 DNA: TGCAGTTCTTGGACTAGCGGGGGGAAAGAGACCCAGTACTTC
V gene: TRBV29-1
D gene: TRBD2
clone size: NA
J gene: TRBJ2-5

CDR3 protein: CASRRGGEDGYTF
CDR3 DNA: TGTGCCAGCAGAAGAGGGGGCGAGGATGGCTACACCTTC
V gene: TRBV25-1
D gene: TRBD1
clone size: NA
J gene: TRBJ1-2

CDR3 protein: CASSLQGEVSNEQFF
CDR3 DNA: TGTGCCAGCAGCCTTCAGGGTGAGGTGTCAAATGAGCAGTTCTTC
V gene: TRBV5-5
D gene: NA
clone size: NA
J gene: TRBJ2-1

CDR3 protein: CASSSPGTGAYEQYF
CDR3 DNA: TGTGCCAGCAGCTCACCTGGGACAGGGGCCTACGAGCAGTACTTC
V gene: TRBV7-6
D gene: TRBD1
clone size: NA
J gene: TRBJ2-7

CDR3 protein: CASSVRLLRELFF
CDR3 DNA: TGTGCCAGTAGTGTGCGCCTCCTACGGGAGCTGTTTTTT
V gene: TRBV19
D gene: NA
clone size: few
J gene: TRBJ2-2